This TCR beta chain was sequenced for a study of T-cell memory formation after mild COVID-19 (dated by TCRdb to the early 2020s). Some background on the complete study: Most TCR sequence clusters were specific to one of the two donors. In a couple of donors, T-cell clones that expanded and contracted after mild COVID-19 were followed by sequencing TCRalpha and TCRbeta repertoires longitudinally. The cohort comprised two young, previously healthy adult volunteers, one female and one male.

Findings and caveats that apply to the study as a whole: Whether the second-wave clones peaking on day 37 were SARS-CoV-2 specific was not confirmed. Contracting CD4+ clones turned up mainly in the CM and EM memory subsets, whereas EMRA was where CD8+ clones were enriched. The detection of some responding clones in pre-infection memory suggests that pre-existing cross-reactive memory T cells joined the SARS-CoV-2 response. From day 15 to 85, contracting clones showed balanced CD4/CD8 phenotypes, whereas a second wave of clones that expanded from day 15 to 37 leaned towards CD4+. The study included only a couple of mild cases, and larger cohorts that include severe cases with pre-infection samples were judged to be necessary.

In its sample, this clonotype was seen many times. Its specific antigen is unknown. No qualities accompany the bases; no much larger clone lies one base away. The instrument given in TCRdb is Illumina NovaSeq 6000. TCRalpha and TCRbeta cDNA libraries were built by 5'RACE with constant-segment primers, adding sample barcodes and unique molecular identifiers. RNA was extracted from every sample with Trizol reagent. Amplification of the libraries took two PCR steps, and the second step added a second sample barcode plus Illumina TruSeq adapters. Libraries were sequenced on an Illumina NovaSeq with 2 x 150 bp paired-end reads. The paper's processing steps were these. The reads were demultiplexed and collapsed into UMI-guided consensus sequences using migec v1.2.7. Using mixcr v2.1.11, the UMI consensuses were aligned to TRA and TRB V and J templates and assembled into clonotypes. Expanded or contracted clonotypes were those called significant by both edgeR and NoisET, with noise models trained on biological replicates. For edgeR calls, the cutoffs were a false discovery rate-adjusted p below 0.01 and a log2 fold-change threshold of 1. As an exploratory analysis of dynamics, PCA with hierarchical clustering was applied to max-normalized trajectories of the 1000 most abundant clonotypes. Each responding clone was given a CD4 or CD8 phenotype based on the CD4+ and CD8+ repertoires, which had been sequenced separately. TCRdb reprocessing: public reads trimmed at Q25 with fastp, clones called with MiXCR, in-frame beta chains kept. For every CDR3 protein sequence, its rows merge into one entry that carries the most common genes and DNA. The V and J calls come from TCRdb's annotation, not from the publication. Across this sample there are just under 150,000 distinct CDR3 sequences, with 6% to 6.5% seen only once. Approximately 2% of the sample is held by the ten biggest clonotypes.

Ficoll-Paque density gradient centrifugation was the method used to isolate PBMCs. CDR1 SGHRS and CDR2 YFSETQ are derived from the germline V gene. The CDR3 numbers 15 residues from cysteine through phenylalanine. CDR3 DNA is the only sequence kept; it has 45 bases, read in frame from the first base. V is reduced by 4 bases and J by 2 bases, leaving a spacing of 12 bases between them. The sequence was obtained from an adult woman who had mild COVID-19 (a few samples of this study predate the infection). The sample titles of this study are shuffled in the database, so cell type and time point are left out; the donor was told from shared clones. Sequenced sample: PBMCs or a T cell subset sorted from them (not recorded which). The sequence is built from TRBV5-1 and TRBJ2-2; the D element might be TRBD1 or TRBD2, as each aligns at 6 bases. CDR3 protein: CASSVTGANTGELFF. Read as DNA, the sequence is TGCGCCAGCAGCGTGACGGGGGCAAACACCGGGGAGCTGTTTTTT.